This note documents a single TCR beta chain sequence. The data belong to a study of control samples from healthy donors and cancer patients. The repertoire was sequenced with immunoSEQ multiplex PCR; TCRdb's copy has only in-frame clones and lacks some. The sample records roughly 50,000 clones, around 90% being singletons. From germline, CDR1 is MNHEY and CDR2 SMNVEV (reference sequence). With 5 bases removed from V and 7 bases from J, the gap between germline ends came to 12 bases. The CDR3 is made up of 13 amino acids. The sequence was obtained from a man aged 25-40 years with colorectal cancer. This chain connects TRBV27 to TRBJ2-1; the D gene could be TRBD1 or TRBD2 (5 bases each). Input material: PBMCs. The CDR3 DNA sequence: TGTGCCAGCAGTCTTCTCGGGGCTAATGAGCAGTTCTTC. It translates to CASSLLGANEQFF.